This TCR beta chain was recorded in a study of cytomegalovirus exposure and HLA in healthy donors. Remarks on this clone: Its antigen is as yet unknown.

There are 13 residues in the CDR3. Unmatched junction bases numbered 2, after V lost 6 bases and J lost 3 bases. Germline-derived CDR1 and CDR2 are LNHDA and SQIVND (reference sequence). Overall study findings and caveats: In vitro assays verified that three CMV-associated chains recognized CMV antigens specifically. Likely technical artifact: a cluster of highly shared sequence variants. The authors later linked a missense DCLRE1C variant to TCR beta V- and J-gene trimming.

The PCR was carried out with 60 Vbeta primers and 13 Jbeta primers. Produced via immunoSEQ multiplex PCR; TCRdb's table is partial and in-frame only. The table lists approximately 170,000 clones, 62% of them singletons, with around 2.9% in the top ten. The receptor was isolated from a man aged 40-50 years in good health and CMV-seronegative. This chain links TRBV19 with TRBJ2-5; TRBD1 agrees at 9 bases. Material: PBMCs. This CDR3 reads CASRRTGEETQYF. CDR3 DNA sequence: TGTGCCAGTAGACGGACAGGGGAAGAGACCCAGTACTTC.